Listed below are T cell receptor beta chains from one sample, sequenced in a study of beta chain features in type 1 diabetes. Profiling relied on immunoSEQ multiplex PCR, and the TCRdb table lists in-frame clones only, not all of them. The table records under 300,000 clones, roughly 21% of them present only once. The sample taken for sequencing was naive CD4+ T cells from blood. These receptors came from a woman in her thirties or forties with type 1 diabetes. Each CDR3 is given with its conserved first and last residue. The order of the fields is clone size, V gene, J gene, D gene, CDR3 protein, CDR3 DNA. A D gene is named only where the DNA matches it firmly. Only part of the rows carry a size: once, few, many, or a class if the clone is expanded.

clone size: .; V gene: TRBV28; J gene: TRBJ1-1; D gene: TRBD1; CDR3 protein: CASSRNRGTEAFF; CDR3 DNA: TGTGCCAGCAGTCGCAACAGGGGTACTGAAGCTTTCTTT
clone size: few; V gene: TRBV10-3; J gene: TRBJ2-7; D gene: TRBD2; CDR3 protein: CAISAPTSGRAAYEQYF; CDR3 DNA: TGTGCCATCAGTGCCCCCACTAGCGGGAGGGCGGCCTACGAGCAGTACTTC
clone size: .; V gene: TRBV19; J gene: TRBJ2-7; D gene: .; CDR3 protein: CASSPMGLGEQYF; CDR3 DNA: TGTGCCAGTAGCCCCATGGGGCTAGGCGAGCAGTACTTC
clone size: few; V gene: TRBV15; J gene: TRBJ2-1; D gene: .; CDR3 protein: CATSGGAPYNEQFF; CDR3 DNA: TGTGCCACCAGCGGAGGGGCCCCTTACAATGAGCAGTTCTTC
clone size: .; V gene: TRBV5-8; J gene: TRBJ2-5; D gene: TRBD2; CDR3 protein: CASRQSGGGGTQYF; CDR3 DNA: TGTGCCAGCAGACAAAGCGGGGGTGGAGGGACCCAGTACTTC
clone size: .; V gene: TRBV6-5; J gene: TRBJ2-5; D gene: TRBD2; CDR3 protein: CASRTTSGQETQYF; CDR3 DNA: TGTGCCAGCAGAACTACTAGCGGGCAAGAGACCCAGTACTTC
clone size: few; V gene: TRBV2; J gene: TRBJ1-2; D gene: .; CDR3 protein: CASSDIQGSGYTF; CDR3 DNA: TGTGCCAGCAGTGATATACAGGGAAGTGGCTACACCTTC
clone size: few; V gene: TRBV30; J gene: TRBJ2-7; D gene: TRBD2; CDR3 protein: CAWSVPSGLYEQYF; CDR3 DNA: TGTGCCTGGAGTGTCCCTAGCGGGTTGTACGAGCAGTACTTC
clone size: .; V gene: TRBV2; J gene: TRBJ1-2; D gene: .; CDR3 protein: CASSPQGGYGYTF; CDR3 DNA: TGTGCCAGCAGCCCCCAGGGAGGCTATGGCTACACCTTC
clone size: few; V gene: TRBV10-3; J gene: TRBJ1-1; D gene: .; CDR3 protein: CAIRGTHSNTEAFF; CDR3 DNA: TGTGCCATCAGGGGGACTCACTCGAACACTGAAGCTTTCTTT
clone size: .; V gene: TRBV5-1; J gene: TRBJ2-7; D gene: .; CDR3 protein: CASSLIDSSYEQYF; CDR3 DNA: TGCGCCAGCAGCTTGATCGACAGCTCCTACGAGCAGTACTTC
clone size: few; V gene: TRBV4-1; J gene: TRBJ2-4; D gene: .; CDR3 protein: CASSQTSGTLAKNIQYF; CDR3 DNA: TGCGCCAGCAGCCAAACCTCGGGAACGCTAGCCAAAAACATTCAGTACTTC
clone size: .; V gene: TRBV19; J gene: TRBJ1-5; D gene: TRBD1; CDR3 protein: CASRTPGQMGAAQHF; CDR3 DNA: TGTGCCAGTAGGACCCCGGGACAGATGGGAGCGGCCCAGCATTTT
clone size: .; V gene: TRBV7-3; J gene: TRBJ2-3; D gene: TRBD2; CDR3 protein: CASSFGGGADTQYF; CDR3 DNA: TGTGCCAGCAGCTTTGGTGGGGGGGCAGATACGCAGTATTTT
clone size: .; V gene: TRBV19; J gene: TRBJ2-7; D gene: TRBD1; CDR3 protein: CASSATGSEQYF; CDR3 DNA: TGTGCCAGTAGCGCGACAGGGAGCGAGCAGTACTTC
clone size: few; V gene: TRBV9; J gene: TRBJ2-3; D gene: .; CDR3 protein: CASSVASTDTQYF; CDR3 DNA: TGTGCCAGCAGCGTAGCGAGTACAGATACGCAGTATTTT
clone size: .; V gene: TRBV7-2; J gene: TRBJ1-5; D gene: TRBD1; CDR3 protein: CASSQGTGGQPQHF; CDR3 DNA: TGTGCCAGCAGCCAAGGGACAGGGGGCCAGCCCCAGCATTTT
clone size: few; V gene: TRBV9; J gene: TRBJ1-1; D gene: .; CDR3 protein: CASSVDSRGTEAFF; CDR3 DNA: TGTGCCAGCAGCGTAGATTCAAGGGGCACTGAAGCTTTCTTT
clone size: few; V gene: TRBV28; J gene: TRBJ1-4; D gene: .; CDR3 protein: CASSSGVGGEKLFF; CDR3 DNA: TGTGCCAGCAGTTCTGGAGTCGGGGGGGAAAAACTGTTTTTT
clone size: few; V gene: TRBV11-2; J gene: TRBJ1-1; D gene: .; CDR3 protein: CASITGTLNTEAFF; CDR3 DNA: TGTGCCAGCATCACCGGGACATTGAACACTGAAGCTTTCTTT
clone size: .; V gene: TRBV5-1; J gene: TRBJ2-3; D gene: TRBD1; CDR3 protein: CASSQRTGSADTQYF; CDR3 DNA: TGCGCCAGCAGCCAACGGACAGGCAGCGCAGATACGCAGTATTTT
clone size: .; V gene: TRBV7-9; J gene: TRBJ1-4; D gene: .; CDR3 protein: CASSAGQPNEKLFF; CDR3 DNA: TGTGCCAGCAGCGCCGGACAGCCTAATGAAAAACTGTTTTTT
clone size: few; V gene: TRBV9; J gene: TRBJ2-1; D gene: .; CDR3 protein: CASSARGSSYNEQFF; CDR3 DNA: TGTGCCAGCAGCGCCCGGGGGTCCTCCTACAATGAGCAGTTCTTC
clone size: few; V gene: TRBV25-1; J gene: TRBJ1-1; D gene: TRBD1; CDR3 protein: CASTSDRRNTEAFF; CDR3 DNA: TGTGCCAGCACATCGGACAGGCGTAACACTGAAGCTTTCTTT
clone size: few; V gene: TRBV30; J gene: TRBJ1-1; D gene: .; CDR3 protein: CAWSGAGNTEAFF; CDR3 DNA: TGTGCCTGGAGTGGGGCGGGTAACACTGAAGCTTTCTTT
clone size: few; V gene: TRBV19; J gene: TRBJ2-2; D gene: .; CDR3 protein: CASSRGLNTGELFF; CDR3 DNA: TGTGCCAGTAGTAGGGGACTTAACACCGGGGAGCTGTTTTTT
clone size: .; V gene: TRBV5-1; J gene: TRBJ2-5; D gene: .; CDR3 protein: CASSPDSQETQYF; CDR3 DNA: TGCGCCAGCAGCCCGGACAGCCAAGAGACCCAGTACTTC
clone size: few; V gene: TRBV4-1; J gene: TRBJ2-5; D gene: TRBD1; CDR3 protein: CASSKGQGETQYF; CDR3 DNA: TGCGCCAGCAGCAAAGGACAGGGGGAGACCCAGTACTTC